This T cell receptor (beta chain) stems from a study of CD8 T cells in ankylosing spondylitis. Each TCR beta library was made by quantitative 5'-RACE that incorporated molecular barcodes. Using its own MiXCR run on the 5' RACE reads, TCRdb lists one record per CDR3 protein. The sample lists around 39,000 distinct CDR3 sequences, 15% to 20% seen once, with 35% to 50% in the top ten. Regarding the study as a whole: For ankylosing spondylitis blood, a TCR beta motif of seven to nine highly homologous variants appeared characteristic.

The germline V gene encodes CDR1 LNHNV and CDR2 YYDKDF (reference sequence). The V end lost 6 bases, the J end lost 3 bases, and 8 bases lay between the germline ends. The length of the CDR3 is 12 residues. As regards this clonotype: Its specificity is unknown.

The sequence came from a male donor with ankylosing spondylitis or in good health (not recorded which). The sequenced material came from blood. This sequence joins TRBV15 and TRBJ1-1, with D hard to call. The CDR3: CATRRVDTEAFF. The CDR3, as DNA: TGTGCCACCAGGCGAGTGGACACTGAAGCTTTCTTT.